This T cell receptor (beta chain) was profiled in a study of pediatric ulcerative colitis. Generated by immunoSEQ multiplex PCR, the TCRdb table keeps only in-frame clones and is missing some. The table lists 64,000 or so clones, around four fifths of them singletons. This CDR3 is 13 amino acids long. The V end lost 5 bases, the J end lost 8 bases, and 14 bases lay between the germline ends. Germline V gives CDR1 SGHRS, CDR2 YFSETQ. Study observations and caveats: Rectal repertoires separated controls, mild-moderate and acute severe colitis.

In regard to this clone: Its antigen is not identified.

J is TRBJ2-1 and V is TRBV5-1, with a weak D call TRBD2 (6 bases). The sequencing sample was made of blood. This receptor was taken from a boy between 10 and 17 years old with moderate ulcerative colitis. This chain's CDR3 is CASSFPGTHEQFF. The DNA for the CDR3 is TGCGCCAGCAGTTTCCCCGGGACTCATGAGCAGTTCTTC.